These 3 T cell receptor beta chains were sequenced from one sample in a study of T-cell reconstitution after alpha-beta-depleted transplantation in children. Unique molecular identifiers were incorporated when the TCRbeta library was constructed. TCRdb reanalysed the PCR reads using MiXCR and keeps one entry per CDR3 protein. The repertoire includes 44,000 or so distinct CDR3 sequences, around a tenth of them detected once, and roughly 29% sits in the top ten. The material sequenced was PBMCs, mostly from graft donor cells, taken 60 days after TCRalphabeta/CD19-depleted stem cell transplant. The receptors shown here come from a male patient between 2 and 15 years old who had a stem cell transplant for chronic granulomatous disease, so the T cells may come from the graft donor.

This clonotype appeared many times. V gene TRBV7-7 combines with J gene TRBJ2-2; D tentatively fits TRBD1 or TRBD2 (5 bases each). The length of the CDR3 is 13 residues. Trimming removed 5 bases from V and 5 bases from J, with 9 bases in between. Germline values: CDR1 SSHAT, CDR2 FNYEAQ (reference sequence). The CDR3 loop reads CASSPRETGELFF. The CDR3, as DNA: TGTGCCAGCAGCCCCAGGGAGACCGGGGAGCTGTTTTTT.

The rearrangement links TRBV20-1 to TRBJ1-6; TRBD1 aligns across 9 bases. The length of the CDR3 is 17 residues. CDR1 is DFQATT, CDR2 SNEGSKA, per germline (reference sequence). DNA for the CDR3: TGCTGCCCGGGGACAGGGCTCACCGGAGGCTATAATTCACCCCTCCACTTT. The encoded protein is CCPGTGLTGGYNSPLHF.

The CDR3 DNA reads as TGTGCCAGCAGCCAAACGGATATGAACACTGAAGCTTTCTTT. Translated, it gives CASSQTDMNTEAFF. This chain uses TRBV3-1 with TRBJ1-1; D is unclear. Trimming shortened V by 2 bases and J by 0 bases, and 7 bases separated the two germline ends. The CDR3 runs 14 residues. Germline V gene sequence: CDR1 LGHDT, CDR2 YNNKEL (reference sequence).